The 9 T cell receptor beta chains presented below share a single source sample, sequenced in a study of Ad26.COV2.S vaccination and SARS-CoV-2 variants. Treatment of the sample: roughly 19 received Ad26.COV2.S at low or high dose, single or two shots; 5 received placebo; per-sample allocation not given. Each sample was drawn 63 days after the first injection (of vaccine or placebo). The repertoire was sequenced with immunoSEQ multiplex PCR; TCRdb's copy has only in-frame clones and lacks some. The table records about 460,000 clones, 70% to 90% of them present only once. The source material was peripheral blood, sampled in a trial of Ad26.COV2.S vaccine versus placebo. Source of these receptors: a person aged 18-60 years who received the Ad26.COV2.S COVID-19 vaccine or a placebo.

The chain recombines TRBV10-3 with TRBJ2-6; D may be TRBD1 or TRBD2 (6 bases each). The CDR3 covers 14 residues. V lost 10 bases and J 4 bases, leaving 14 bases between the germline ends. From germline, CDR1 is ENHRY and CDR2 SYGVKD. The CDR3 loop reads CATRGLSGANVLTF. CDR3 bases: TGTGCCACCCGGGGGCTCTCGGGGGCCAACGTCCTGACTTTC.

This chain connects TRBV4-3 to TRBJ1-1; possibly TRBD1 for D (6 bases). Germline CDR1 reads LGHNA; CDR2 reads YSLEER. V lost 1 base and J 4 bases, leaving 13 bases between the germline ends. CDR3 length: 15 amino acids. The CDR3 coding sequence is TGCGCCAGCAGCCAAGGGCGGGGGCTGGGCACTGAAGCTTTCTTT. Translating it yields CASSQGRGLGTEAFF.

V usage is TRBV3-1 (or the pseudogene TRBV3-2) and J usage is TRBJ2-2; D uncertain. V lost 1 base, J lost 6 bases, and 0 bases lay in between. This CDR3 is built from 11 residues. Per germline, CDR1 LGHDT and CDR2 YNNKEL (reference sequence). CDR3 DNA sequence: TGTGCCAGCAGCCAAGCCGGGGAGCTGTTTTTT. Protein: CASSQAGELFF.

The chain has TRBV5-6 and TRBJ2-7; D possibly corresponds to TRBD1 (6 bases). CDR1 SGHDT and CDR2 YYEEEE come from the germline V gene. Trimming stripped 2 bases from V and 1 base from J, with 13 bases between. There are 15 residues in the CDR3. The CDR3 reads CASSLGRTASYEQYF. CDR3 bases: TGTGCCAGCAGCTTAGGCCGGACAGCTTCCTACGAGCAGTACTTC. Combining the CDR3 with reference TRBV5-6 and TRBJ2-7 gives the whole variable domain DAGVTQSPTHLIKTRGQQVTLRCSPKSGHDTVSWYQQALGQGPQFIFQYYEEEERQRGNFPDRFSGHQFPNYSSELNVNALLLGDSALYLCASSLGRTASYEQYFGPGTRLTVT.

Many counts were recorded for this clone. The chain carries TRBV7-9 and TRBJ2-3; D gene uncertain. There are 13 residues in the CDR3. The V and J ends lost 2 bases and 8 bases respectively, with 11 bases between them. Germline lookup yields CDR1 SEHNR and CDR2 FQNEAQ (reference sequence). The chain's CDR3 is CASSLRVYGTQYF. The CDR3 DNA sequence: TGTGCCAGCAGCTTAAGGGTATACGGTACGCAGTATTTT.

This clone has a single count. CDR3 DNA sequence: TGTGCCAGCAGCTTGCTTTCGACCGCCGAGCAGTACTTC. Translation gives CASSLLSTAEQYF. This chain connects TRBV11-1 to TRBJ2-7; D is undetermined. CDR3 length equals 13 residues. The ends were cut back, 3 bases at V and 6 bases at J, with 12 bases in the middle. From germline, CDR1 is SGHAT and CDR2 FQDESV (reference sequence). Drawing the rest from reference TRBV11-1 and TRBJ2-7, the complete variable domain is EAEVAQSPRYKITEKSQAVAFWCDPISGHATLYWYRQILGQGPELLVQFQDESVVDDSQLPKDRFSAERLKGVDSTLKIQPAELGDSAMYLCASSLLSTAEQYFGPGTRLTVT.

This chain links TRBV6-5 with TRBJ1-6, with D unclear. The germline V gene has CDR1 MNHEY and CDR2 SVGAGI. This CDR3 contains 15 residues. Trimming left V 0 bases short and J 9 bases short, with 12 bases between. The CDR3 loop is CASSYSQGFRSPLHF. CDR3 bases: TGTGCCAGCAGTTACTCTCAAGGGTTTCGTTCACCCCTCCACTTT.

The V gene is TRBV29-1, the J gene TRBJ2-1; the match to TRBD2 covers 7 bases. With 3 bases clipped from V and 6 bases from J, the junction kept 8 bases outside the gene matches. The CDR3 has 14 amino acids. CDR1 is SQVTM, CDR2 ANQGSEA, per germline. As DNA, the CDR3 is TGCAGCGTTGAGTCCCTAGCGGATTCCAATGAGCAGTTCTTC. Translation: CSVESLADSNEQFF.

The V call is TRBV19, the J call TRBJ2-3, with TRBD2 matching 11 bases. This CDR3 is 16 amino acids long. V was clipped by 3 bases and J by 4 bases; unmatched bases: 6. Germline V lookup: CDR1 LNHDA, CDR2 SQIVND (reference sequence). The CDR3 loop is CASSILTSGGSDTQYF. The CDR3 DNA reads TGTGCCAGTAGTATCCTTACTAGCGGGGGTTCAGATACGCAGTATTTT.